The 26 T cell receptor beta chains listed next were all sequenced from one sample in a study of PD-1 blockade in classical Hodgkin lymphoma. Every patient was affected by relapse after autologous stem cell transplantation, while exposure to brentuximab vedotin was not uniform. This table comes from immunoSEQ multiplex PCR, and its TCRdb copy is limited to in-frame clones, with some not included. The profile shows approximately 43,000 clones, approximately 90% of them singletons. The input for sequencing was peripheral blood mononuclear cells (PBMCs), taken before the second cycle of nivolumab. The receptor set was obtained from a human donor with classical Hodgkin lymphoma.

The chain recombines TRBV5-6 with TRBJ2-1, with a weak D call TRBD1 (6 bases). The length of the CDR3 is 15 residues. The V and J ends lost 4 bases and 2 bases respectively, with 13 bases between them. Germline assignment: CDR1 SGHDT and CDR2 YYEEEE. The CDR3 sequence is CASSVRGFPYNEQFF. CDR3 sequence (DNA): TGTGCCAGCAGCGTAAGGGGGTTCCCCTACAATGAGCAGTTCTTC.

V and J are TRBV7-9 and TRBJ2-3; the match to TRBD1 covers 9 bases. With 3 bases clipped from V and 1 base from J, the junction kept 5 bases outside the gene matches. CDR1 and CDR2 from the germline V gene are SEHNR and FQNEAQ (reference sequence). The CDR3 length is 16 residues. This CDR3 is CASSLLDRGGTDTQYF. For the CDR3, the DNA is TGTGCCAGCAGCTTGTTGGACAGGGGTGGCACAGATACGCAGTATTTT.

This clone was counted once. The gene calls are TRBV29-1 and TRBJ2-1; D uncertain. This CDR3 region has 12 residues. The ends were cut back, 4 bases at V and 0 bases at J, with 4 bases in the middle. Per germline, CDR1 SQVTM and CDR2 ANQGSEA. DNA for the CDR3: TGCAGCGTTGGAAGCTCCTACAATGAGCAGTTCTTC. Protein product: CSVGSSYNEQFF.

There are a few counts of this clone. V and J are TRBV4-2 and TRBJ2-7; TRBD1 or TRBD2 may be the D gene (6 bases each). V was shortened by 5 bases and J by 1 base, with 12 bases between the two germline ends. The CDR3 length is 14 residues. The germline CDR1 and CDR2 sequences are LGHNA and YNFKEQ. CDR3 sequence: CASSGGQASYEQYF. As DNA, the CDR3 is TGTGCCAGCAGCGGGGGGCAGGCGTCCTACGAGCAGTACTTC.

This chain links TRBV5-1 with TRBJ2-3; D is possibly TRBD2 (7 bases). The CDR3 covers 16 residues. Trimming left V 0 bases short and J 6 bases short, with 17 bases between. The germline gives CDR1 SGHRS, CDR2 YFSETQ. CDR3 region: CASSLGLVGGADTQYF. As DNA, the CDR3 is TGCGCCAGCAGCTTGGGTCTAGTAGGGGGGGCCGATACGCAGTATTTT.

This rearrangement joins TRBV4-1 to TRBJ1-2, with D possibly being TRBD1 (5 bases). CDR1 and CDR2 from the germline V gene are MGHRA and YSYEKL. The germline V and J ends were trimmed by 4 bases and 4 bases, with 13 bases remaining between them. CDR3 length equals 14 residues. For the CDR3, the DNA is TGCGCCAGCAGCCCAGACCAGGGAACCTATGGCTACACCTTC. Amino acids: CASSPDQGTYGYTF.

The chain couples TRBV9 to TRBJ2-1; TRBD2 aligns across 7 bases. Germline CDR1 and CDR2: SGDLS and YYNGEE. This CDR3 is built from 14 residues. J lost 7 bases, V lost 4 bases, and 8 bases had no gene match. As DNA, the CDR3 is TGTGCCAGCAGCATCCGGACTAGTGGTAATGAGCAGTTCTTC. Translation: CASSIRTSGNEQFF.

The chain couples TRBV19 to TRBJ2-5, with TRBD1 matching over 7 bases. The J segment lost 5 bases and the V segment lost 6 bases, leaving 9 bases of the junction unmatched. CDR3 size: 14 residues. Germline-derived CDR1 and CDR2 are LNHDA and SQIVND (reference sequence). The CDR3 DNA is TGTGCCAGTAGCAAGGGGGCCGTGGGTGAGACCCAGTACTTC. Residues: CASSKGAVGETQYF.

V is TRBV5-1 and J is TRBJ2-3, with TRBD2 matching 7 bases. CDR1 is SGHRS and CDR2 is YFSETQ in the germline V gene. The trim removed 0 bases at V and 2 bases at J, leaving 3 bases unmatched. This CDR3 is 15 amino acids long. The CDR3 DNA follows: TGCGCCAGCAGCTTGGGACTAGCTCTCACAGATACGCAGTATTTT. It yields the protein CASSLGLALTDTQYF.

The V and J genes are TRBV6-1 and TRBJ1-2, with TRBD1 matching over 9 bases. Germline loops: CDR1 MNHNS, CDR2 SASEGT. With V trimmed by 6 bases and J by 8 bases, 7 bases remained unmatched. The CDR3 runs to 13 residues. CDR3 nucleotides: TGTGCCAGCAGGCGGACAGGGGTGAAAGGCTACACCTTC. Encoded protein: CASRRTGVKGYTF.

J is TRBJ2-7 and V is TRBV5-6; 9 bases are shared with TRBD1. Germline assignment: CDR1 SGHDT and CDR2 YYEEEE. This CDR3 has 13 residues. The V gene end was trimmed by 3 bases and the J gene end by 10 bases; junction bases not matched to a gene: 8. CDR3 region: CASSSGTGSIQYF. The CDR3, as DNA: TGTGCCAGCAGCTCCGGGACAGGGAGTATTCAGTACTTC.

The chain employs TRBV4-2 and TRBJ2-4, with 11 bases lining up with TRBD1. The CDR3 spans 15 residues. J lost 8 bases, V lost 5 bases, and 8 bases had no gene match. Germline CDR1 reads LGHNA; CDR2 reads YNFKEQ. CDR3 sequence (DNA): TGTGCCAGCAGCTCTCCGGGACAGGGGGTCTACATTCAGTACTTC. Its protein product is CASSSPGQGVYIQYF.

V gene TRBV7-9 combines with J gene TRBJ2-3; TRBD1 might be the D (6 bases). Per the germline V gene, CDR1 is SEHNR and CDR2 is FQNEAQ (reference sequence). The CDR3 consists of 16 residues. V gave up 3 bases and J gave up 4 bases, with 17 bases separating them. The CDR3 here is CASSLRSGDVPDTQYF. The CDR3 bases are TGTGCCAGCAGCTTGCGCTCAGGGGACGTCCCAGATACGCAGTATTTT.

The J gene is TRBJ2-3, the V gene TRBV5-1; no firm D call. The CDR3 has 15 residues. CDR1 and CDR2 from the germline V gene are SGHRS and YFSETQ. Trimming pared 0 bases from V and 2 bases from J, leaving 10 bases between. In DNA, the CDR3 is TGCGCCAGCAGCTTGGTGGGTAGCACCACAGATACGCAGTATTTT. Translated, it gives CASSLVGSTTDTQYF.

The chain combines TRBV7-3 with TRBJ2-7; the match to TRBD2 covers 8 bases. The V and J ends lost 4 bases and 2 bases, in that order; junction bases with no gene match: 4. Germline lookup yields CDR1 SGHTA and CDR2 FQGTGA. The CDR3 length is 14 residues. CDR3 protein: CASSSGGTPYEQYF. CDR3 nucleotide sequence: TGTGCCAGCAGCTCGGGGGGGACCCCCTACGAGCAGTACTTC.

The chain employs TRBV21-1 and TRBJ1-1; no DNA check was done on the table's D call, TRBD1. TRBV21-1 is described as a pseudogene. This CDR3 spans 15 amino acids. The CDR3 reads CASSKWGQLNTEAFF. In DNA form, the CDR3 reads TGTGCCAGCAGCAAATGGGGACAGCTGAACACTGAAGCTTTCTTT.

This clone showed up just a few times. The chain employs TRBV15 and TRBJ2-2, with TRBD1 matching 7 bases. The ends lost 0 bases at V and 7 bases at J; junction bases unmatched: 11. Germline V CDR1 and CDR2: LNHNV, YYDKDF (reference sequence). This CDR3 is 17 amino acids long. The CDR3 sequence: CATSRDRAGGSYGELFF. The CDR3 coding sequence is TGTGCCACCAGCAGAGATAGGGCAGGGGGATCGTACGGGGAGCTGTTTTTT. The complete variable domain, with remaining parts taken from reference TRBV15 and TRBJ2-2, reads DAMVIQNPRYQVTQFGKPVTLSCSQTLNHNVMYWYQQKSSQAPKLLFHYYDKDFNNEADTPDNFQSRRPNTSFCFLDIRSPGLGDTAMYLCATSRDRAGGSYGELFFGEGSRLTVL.

CDR3 nucleotide sequence: TGTGCCAGCAGCCAAACCACACAGGGGGGTAATGGCTACACCTTC. It codes for CASSQTTQGGNGYTF. The chain employs TRBV4-2 and TRBJ1-2; 8 bases are a match to TRBD1. The CDR3 spans 15 residues. J was trimmed by 6 bases and V by 2 bases; bases with no gene match: 8. From germline, CDR1 is LGHNA and CDR2 YNFKEQ.

This clone has just one count. V gene TRBV27 combines with J gene TRBJ2-7, with 7 nucleotides matching TRBD2. The germline V gene has CDR1 MNHEY and CDR2 SMNVEV (reference sequence). This CDR3 comprises 15 residues. Germline trimming cut 2 bases from V and 1 base from J; bases unmatched to any gene: 5. The CDR3 bases are TGTGCCAGCAGTTTAAGCCCTAGCGGATCCTACGAGCAGTACTTC. This sequence encodes CASSLSPSGSYEQYF.

Points on this clone: The junction differs from germline at one of its ends, possibly a read error. The V and J genes are TRBV7-7 and TRBJ2-5; possibly TRBD1 for D (6 bases). This CDR3 is built from 13 residues. Germline V gives CDR1 SSHAT, CDR2 FNYEAQ (reference sequence). The CDR3 bases are TGTGCTAGCAGCTCTGACAGGCAAGAGACCCAGTACTTC. Its protein product is CASSSDRQETQYF.

J is TRBJ1-5 and V is TRBV27; TRBD1 might be the D (6 bases). Between the trimmed V and J ends, which lost 3 bases and 10 bases, there was a span of 10 bases. The length of the CDR3 is 12 residues. Germline-derived CDR1 and CDR2 are MNHEY and SMNVEV (reference sequence). This CDR3 reads CASSLKGGPQHF. CDR3 in DNA: TGTGCCAGCAGTTTGAAGGGGGGACCCCAGCATTTT.

The rearrangement links TRBV18 to TRBJ2-3, with D possibly TRBD1 on 6 matching bases. The CDR3 is 15 amino acids. Trimming took off 1 base at V and 4 bases at J, with 12 bases between the two ends. Per the germline V gene, CDR1 is KGHSH and CDR2 is LQKENI. CDR3 nucleotides: TGTGCCAGCTCACCACTCCCAGGGGCGGCAGATACGCAGTATTTT. Translating gives CASSPLPGAADTQYF.

The rearrangement joins TRBV5-3 to TRBJ1-5; perhaps TRBD1 as D (5 bases). TRBV5-3 is classed as an ORF, of uncertain function. This CDR3 has 14 residues. Trimming stripped 0 bases from V and 7 bases from J, with 11 bases between. The CDR3 is CARSLGQGGQPQHF. Here the CDR3 DNA reads TGTGCCAGAAGCTTGGGCCAGGGAGGCCAGCCCCAGCATTTT.

The chain joins TRBV11-2 to TRBJ2-7; possible D gene TRBD2, 5 bases. V lost 8 bases and J lost 3, with 8 bases in between. In germline, CDR1 is SGHAT, CDR2 FQNNGV. The CDR3 covers 11 residues. The CDR3 loop reads CASRAGYEQYF. CDR3 nucleotides: TGTGCCAGCCGGGCGGGCTACGAGCAGTACTTC.

The chain couples TRBV10-3 to TRBJ2-3, with 10 bases aligning to TRBD2. The V segment lost 4 bases and the J segment 0 bases; nucleotides outside the gene matches: 4. Germline CDR1 and CDR2: ENHRY and SYGVKD. The CDR3 runs to 16 residues. CDR3: CAISALAGASTDTQYF. The CDR3 nucleotides read TGTGCCATCAGTGCTCTAGCGGGGGCGAGCACAGATACGCAGTATTTT.

The V call is TRBV7-9, the J call TRBJ1-4; the D is unclear. The CDR3 consists of 15 residues. Trimming pared 5 bases from V and 3 bases from J, leaving 13 bases between. Per the germline V gene, CDR1 is SEHNR and CDR2 is FQNEAQ (reference sequence). The CDR3 bases are TGTGCCAGCAGCCCGGACCCGGGAGCTAATGAAAAACTGTTTTTT. It specifies CASSPDPGANEKLFF.